The entry below describes one T cell receptor (beta chain). The data were taken from a study of blood T cell repertoires in COVID-19. Study at large: Both acute and convalescent COVID-19 samples were obtained from the United States, Italy and Spain.

Profiled with immunoSEQ multiplex PCR; TCRdb holds only in-frame clones, not every one. This repertoire shows 200,000 or so clones, around 89% found once; its top ten account for more than 2.5%. All enrollees were about 18 to 90 years old and from fewer than 25 US areas. Participants' own reports of clinical history determined their cohort assignment. The specimen sequenced was PBMCs or T cells enriched from blood (not recorded which). This receptor was taken from a woman between 25 and 40 years old who had recovered from COVID-19.

The CDR3 nucleotides are TGTGCCAGTAGTCCCTCCGGAGGCTGGGATCAGCCCCAGCATTTT. Residues: CASSPSGGWDQPQHF. This chain joins TRBV19 and TRBJ1-5; D is ambiguous. V dropped 5 bases and J dropped 5 bases, with 16 bases sitting between them. The CDR3 loop spans 15 amino acids. CDR1 is LNHDA and CDR2 is SQIVND in the germline V gene (reference sequence).